The clone carrying this T cell receptor beta chain was seen more than once but under ten times. In the original analysis: Amplification of reference gene primers was used by the study to estimate nucleated cell counts. Produced via immunoSEQ multiplex PCR; TCRdb's table is partial and in-frame only. D and trimming come from the DNA, and the V and J calls and clone size come from that table. The sample carries 250,000 to 300,000 clones, around 87% recorded once. These data belong to a study of blood T cell repertoires in COVID-19. Study-level background: There were acute and convalescent COVID-19 samples, and they came from the United States, Italy and Spain. From T cells, B-cell-depleted T cells, or PBMCs came the material, which was cDNA or gDNA.

Germline V gives CDR1 SGHVS, CDR2 FQNEAQ. The CDR3 is 15 amino acids. Trimming stripped 4 bases from V and 1 base from J, with 13 bases between. This chain connects TRBV7-8 to TRBJ2-5; D is undetermined. Sample: peripheral blood. This sequence originates from a woman aged 45-65 years who had recovered from COVID-19. The CDR3 DNA is TGTGCCAGCAGCTCAAGCCCGGGTCTCCAAGAGACCCAGTACTTC. Translating gives CASSSSPGLQETQYF.